These T cell receptor beta chains were read from a single sample in a study of T cell repertoires in cytomegalovirus infection. Each CDR3 protein gets one entry after TCRdb re-called the reads with MiXCR. The table lists around 270,000 distinct CDR3 sequences, 9.1% of them singletons. The sample comprised PBMCs. Receptors originate from a human donor in good health (CMV status not recorded). Some clones in this sample may be carry-over from other donors' samples. CDR3s include the opening cysteine and the closing phenylalanine or tryptophan. D genes are given only for firm matches. Rows give clone size only sometimes, using once, few, many, or a class for an expanded clone.

- | - | TRBJ2-3 | TRBV6-6 | TGTGCCAGCATCAAGGGGGGAGGCACAGATACGCAGTATTTT | CASIKGGGTDTQYF
many | TRBD1 | TRBJ1-2 | TRBV20-1 | TGCAGTGCTAGAGATAACCGGGACAGGGGGGATGGTGGCTACACCTTC | CSARDNRDRGDGGYTF
many | - | TRBJ2-3 | TRBV7-3 | TGTGCCAGCAGCTTGTCTGTTCGGGGGTCCACAGATACGCAGTATTTT | CASSLSVRGSTDTQYF
many | - | TRBJ2-7 | TRBV7-2 | TGTGCCAGCAAGTCGGCCAGCAGGTACGAGCAGTACTTC | CASKSASRYEQYF
- | - | TRBJ1-1 | TRBV30 | TGTGCCTGGAGTCTCTCTCGCTTCTCAGGGGCCGGGAAGGCTTTCTTT | CAWSLSRFSGAGKAFF
many | - | TRBJ1-5 | TRBV7-2 | TGTGCCAGCAGCGCGGGCAGGGGTCGGTGGCAGCCCCAGCATTTT | CASSAGRGRWQPQHF
many | - | TRBJ2-7 | TRBV7-2 | TGTGCCAGCAGCCCAAGTAACGAGCAGTACTTC | CASSPSNEQYF
- | TRBD1 | TRBJ2-7 | TRBV6-5 | TGTGCCAGCAGTTCCGGCCCTCTACAGGGGTACGAGCAGTACTTC | CASSSGPLQGYEQYF
many | TRBD1 | TRBJ1-2 | TRBV28 | TGTGCCAGCAGTTTGCCCCGGGACAGACTCAACTATGGCTACACCTTC | CASSLPRDRLNYGYTF
many | - | TRBJ2-3 | TRBV6-1 | TGTGCCAGCAAAGGTCAGGTCCGCACAGATACGCAGTATTTT | CASKGQVRTDTQYF
many | TRBD2 | TRBJ2-7 | TRBV7-6 | TGTGCCAGCAGCTTAAAAACGGGACTACACGAGCAGTACTTC | CASSLKTGLHEQYF
many | - | TRBJ2-5 | TRBV7-6 | TGTGCCAGCAGCAGGAAGTATGGCTACCAAGAGACCCAGTACTTC | CASSRKYGYQETQYF
few | - | TRBJ1-5 | TRBV11-2 | TGTGCCAGCAGCAGAGAGAGAGACGGCAATCAGCCCCAGCATTTT | CASSRERDGNQPQHF
many | TRBD2 | TRBJ2-1 | TRBV6-2/TRBV6-3 | TGTGCCAGCAGTTACTCGAAGCTAGCGGGAGGTAGTTCCTACAATGAGCAGTTCTTC | CASSYSKLAGGSSYNEQFF
many | TRBD2 | TRBJ2-7 | TRBV6-6 | TGTGCCAGCAACCGGGACTACCCCTACGAGCAGTACTTC | CASNRDYPYEQYF
many | TRBD1 | TRBJ1-1 | TRBV28 | TGTGCCAGCAGGTTATTCGGCGCGGGACAGATTGACCTCGCTTTCTTT | CASRLFGAGQIDLAFF
many | - | TRBJ2-7 | TRBV7-2 | TGTGCCAGCAGCCCCCCGGCGGGCTCCTACGAGCAGTACTTC | CASSPPAGSYEQYF
many | TRBD2 | TRBJ2-1 | TRBV6-2/TRBV6-3 | TGTGCCAGCAGTCTATGGACTAGCGGGAGAATATCGGATGAGCAGTTCTTC | CASSLWTSGRISDEQFF
many | TRBD2 | TRBJ2-7 | TRBV7-2 | TGTGCCAGCAGCTTCCAAGCGGGAGTTGGACGCGAGCAGTACTTC | CASSFQAGVGREQYF
many | - | TRBJ1-1 | TRBV28 | TGTGCCAGCGTTCTACAGGGCAGAGGCACTGAAGCTTTCTTT | CASVLQGRGTEAFF
few | - | TRBJ1-1 | TRBV6-4 | TGTGCCAGCAGGAAGACAGAGAACACTGAAGCTTTCTTT | CASRKTENTEAFF
- | - | TRBJ2-7 | TRBV29-1 | TGCAGCGCGGGGGCATTGAAAAACGAGCAGTACTTC | CSAGALKNEQYF
many | - | TRBJ2-5 | TRBV7-6 | TGTGCCAGCAGCCGTCGAGGGGGGGGGAAGCAAGAGACCCAGTACTTC | CASSRRGGGKQETQYF
many | TRBD2 | TRBJ2-2 | TRBV7-2 | TGTGCCAGCAGCTTAGTACTAGCGGGAGAGGGGCTGTTTTTT | CASSLVLAGEGLFF
many | TRBD1 | TRBJ2-7 | TRBV7-6 | TGTGCCAGCTCGGCCTTAGACAGGGACCACGAGCAGTACTTC | CASSALDRDHEQYF
- | - | TRBJ1-1 | TRBV30 | TGTGCCTGGACCCAGACAGGTACAGAAGCTTTCTTT | CAWTQTGTEAFF
many | - | TRBJ1-1 | TRBV7-6 | TGTGCCAGCAGCTTAAAGGGTGAAGGGGACTCAGAAGCTTTCTTT | CASSLKGEGDSEAFF
few | TRBD1 | TRBJ1-2 | TRBV6-2/TRBV6-3 | TGTGCCAGCAGGCGCACAGGGGCTGCTCGAGGCTACACCTTC | CASRRTGAARGYTF
few | - | TRBJ2-3 | TRBV5-1 | TGCGCCAGCAGCTCCCCGCCGGTCACAGATACGCAGTATTTT | CASSSPPVTDTQYF
many | TRBD1 | TRBJ2-4 | TRBV5-4 | TGTGCCAGCAGCTTGGAGGGGGCCTTGGCCAAAAACATTCAGTACTTC | CASSLEGALAKNIQYF
many | - | TRBJ1-2 | TRBV5-1 | TGCGCCAGCAGCCCGGGGTTCGGGGCCTTTAACTATGGCTACACCTTC | CASSPGFGAFNYGYTF
many | TRBD1 | TRBJ2-3 | TRBV7-9 | TGTGCCAGCAGCTACGGGACAGGCCCCACAGATACGCAGTATTTT | CASSYGTGPTDTQYF
few | - | TRBJ2-7 | TRBV29-1 | TGCAGCGTTACAACTAGCTCCTACGAGCAGTACTTC | CSVTTSSYEQYF
- | - | TRBJ2-7 | TRBV7-9 | TGTGCCAGCAGCTGGGATTCGGGCCCCTACGAGCAGTACTTC | CASSWDSGPYEQYF
- | - | TRBJ2-7 | TRBV6-1 | TGTGCCAGCACGACTTACTCCTACGAGCAGTACTTC | CASTTYSYEQYF
- | - | TRBJ1-2 | TRBV7-2 | TGTGCCAGCAGCAGAAACGGACAGCTAGACTATGGCTACACCTTC | CASSRNGQLDYGYTF
few | TRBD1 | TRBJ2-3 | TRBV4-2 | TGTGCCAGCAGCCAAGCAGGGACAGGGGCCCTCGCGGATACGCAGTATTTT | CASSQAGTGALADTQYF
many | - | TRBJ2-7 | TRBV7-9 | TGTGCCAGCAGCTTAAAGTCCTACGAGCAGTACTTC | CASSLKSYEQYF
few | - | TRBJ1-6 | TRBV19 | TGTGCCAGTACTGTATCGGACAGCGCTAATTCACCCCTCCACTTT | CASTVSDSANSPLHF
many | - | TRBJ2-2 | TRBV7-2 | TGTGCCAGCAGCTTATCCTACACCGGGGAGCTGTTTTTT | CASSLSYTGELFF
- | TRBD2 | TRBJ2-3 | TRBV6-5 | TGTGCCAGCAGTTACGCTTCTAGCGGGAGGGCCGTAGATACGCAGTATTTT | CASSYASSGRAVDTQYF
many | TRBD2 | TRBJ2-7 | TRBV12-3/TRBV12-4 | TGTGCCAGCAGTTCCGGGACTAGTCGTGAGCAGTACTTC | CASSSGTSREQYF
many | TRBD1 | TRBJ1-2 | TRBV7-6 | TGTGCCAGCAGCTTCCGGGACAGGGAGGGCTACACCTTC | CASSFRDREGYTF
many | - | TRBJ2-5 | TRBV28 | TGTGCCAGCAGTTTAATGGCTGAGGAGACCCAGTACTTC | CASSLMAEETQYF
many | TRBD2 | TRBJ2-1 | TRBV12-3/TRBV12-4 | TGTGCCAGCAGTTTGACTAGCGGGATTAGCTCCTACAATGAGCAGTTCTTC | CASSLTSGISSYNEQFF
few | - | TRBJ1-1 | TRBV25-1 | TGTGCCAGCAGTGACGGACATGCGGTTACTGAAGCTTTCTTT | CASSDGHAVTEAFF
few | TRBD2 | TRBJ2-1 | TRBV20-1 | TGCAGTGCTCCCGAGATTTATACTAGCGGGAGCGGGGATGAGCAGTTCTTC | CSAPEIYTSGSGDEQFF
many | TRBD1 | TRBJ2-1 | TRBV7-9 | TGTGCCAGCAGCCTAGGAAGGTTAGACAGGGGCAACTCGAATGAGCAGTTCTTC | CASSLGRLDRGNSNEQFF
few | - | TRBJ1-4 | TRBV29-1 | TGCAGCGCCCTGCCGGGCGGGCTTGAAAAACTGTTTTTT | CSALPGGLEKLFF
many | TRBD1 | TRBJ1-2 | TRBV11-2 | TGTGCCAGCAGCCCGAATACAGGGGTGCTTGGCTATGGCTACACCTTC | CASSPNTGVLGYGYTF
many | - | TRBJ1-4 | TRBV7-8 | TGTGCCAGCAGCTTAGGGCAGAGTTTCGCAACTAATGAAAAACTGTTTTTT | CASSLGQSFATNEKLFF
many | TRBD1 | TRBJ2-2 | TRBV24-1 | TGTGCCACCAGTGATTTACAGGGGGACACCGGGGAGCTGTTTTTT | CATSDLQGDTGELFF
- | TRBD2 | TRBJ2-1 | TRBV7-2 | TGTGCCAACAGCACGGGGGGTGAGCAGTTCTTC | CANSTGGEQFF
many | TRBD2 | TRBJ2-1 | TRBV7-2 | TGTGCCAGCAGCTGGGGAGGGAGCGGGAGGGTCGAGCAGTTCTTC | CASSWGGSGRVEQFF